The rows below give T cell receptor beta chains drawn from one sample of a study of shared clonotypes between healthy human individuals. Assay used: immunoSEQ multiplex PCR; TCRdb lists only in-frame clones, some missing. The top ten clones hold about 1.7% of a sample with about 2.2 million clones, about 93% of them seen once. The sample comprised naive CD8+ T cells from PBMCs. These receptors were collected from a man younger than 30 in good health. Some clones in this sample may be carry-over from other donors' samples. CDR3s include the opening cysteine and the closing phenylalanine or tryptophan.

cdr3_aa | j_call | v_call
CASSLHATRGQGEETQYF | TRBJ2-5 | TRBV7-7
CATARGYEQYF | TRBJ2-7 | TRBV27
CASSLGAYGYTF | TRBJ1-2 | TRBV28
CASSYGPSYEQYF | TRBJ2-7 | TRBV27
CASHRANYGYTF | TRBJ1-2 | TRBV28
CASSVGREGTGYTF | TRBJ1-2 | TRBV9
CASSFGNIQYF | TRBJ2-4 | TRBV27
CSVEVQGYYGYTF | TRBJ1-2 | TRBV29-1
CASSPGEVWASNQPQHF | TRBJ1-5 | TRBV5-5
CASSESYGYTF | TRBJ1-2 | TRBV6-1
CASGLSRSYEQYF | TRBJ2-7 | TRBV6-5
CASSYFGTGGVEQYF | TRBJ2-7 | TRBV7-9
CASSATPARVGTDTQYF | TRBJ2-3 | TRBV7-3
CASSHRVATEAFF | TRBJ1-1 | TRBV4-1
CASSPGTGGYEQYF | TRBJ2-7 | TRBV19
CASSSTRTERRDTQYF | TRBJ2-3 | TRBV27
CASSYGSNYGYTF | TRBJ1-2 | TRBV7-6
CASTVGLSSTDTQYF | TRBJ2-3 | TRBV27
CASSWSAGVSYNEQFF | TRBJ2-1 | TRBV5-1
CASSNMNTEAFF | TRBJ1-1 | TRBV6-5
CASSEFGGDKAEQYF | TRBJ2-7 | TRBV10-2
CASSSGDYQETQYF | TRBJ2-5 | TRBV11-2
CASSSRQGPGELFF | TRBJ2-2 | TRBV5-1
CASSQVRDRVDQPQHF | TRBJ1-5 | TRBV4-1
CASSISWGEDGYTF | TRBJ1-2 | TRBV6-5
CASSLAEGGEAFF | TRBJ1-1 | TRBV28
CASSLSGNEQFF | TRBJ2-1 | TRBV27
CASSLGGGEDYGYTF | TRBJ1-2 | TRBV27
CAISGLVAYNEQFF | TRBJ2-1 | TRBV10-3
CASSLPGKTYEQYF | TRBJ2-7 | TRBV27
CASSLGLADYEQYF | TRBJ2-7 | TRBV7-9
CATRMDSSGNTIYF | TRBJ1-3 | TRBV15
CASSYSGQHYEQYF | TRBJ2-7 | TRBV6-5
CAILRSGRPSYEQYF | TRBJ2-7 | TRBV10-3
CASSESTGYSYEQYF | TRBJ2-7 | TRBV10-2
CASSTNRARGTEAFF | TRBJ1-1 | TRBV19
CASRNILTSGNTIYF | TRBJ1-3 | TRBV4-2
CASSLTSGSGVLRADTQYF | TRBJ2-3 | TRBV7-2
CAWSEWGLAGTEAFF | TRBJ1-1 | TRBV30
CASSLEPWASGSPNTGELFF | TRBJ2-2 | TRBV11-3
CASSQRRNYNEQFF | TRBJ2-1 | TRBV4-1
CASSLDRYQETQYF | TRBJ2-5 | TRBV18
CASNTVGGELFF | TRBJ2-2 | TRBV19
CATSDLAFGELFF | TRBJ2-2 | TRBV15